Listed below are T cell receptor beta chains from one sample, sequenced in a study of T cell changes during pregnancy in multiple sclerosis. Sequencing was performed with immunoSEQ multiplex PCR; in TCRdb, only in-frame clones are kept and a portion is missing. The table lists around 36,000 clones, over 75% of them singletons, with approximately 0.44% in the top ten. Sequences were derived from CD4+ T cells from peripheral blood mononuclear cells, sampled in the third trimester of pregnancy. Source of these receptors: a female donor with multiple sclerosis, enrolled in a pregnancy study. Each CDR3 is given without its conserved first and last residue. Expanded clones are given a class, and other clones once, few, many or no size at all.

cdr3_length j_call clone_size v_call cdr3_aa
15 TRBJ2-7 . TRBV7-2 ASSWVGDTLPAYEQY
11 TRBJ2-7 . TRBV11-3 ALGRTSGYEQY
14 TRBJ2-1 . TRBV4-2 ASSQSLAGGYNEQF
12 TRBJ2-3 . TRBV5-1 ASSLTSSTDTQY
14 TRBJ2-7 . TRBV12-2 ASRLNPWEETYEQY
9 TRBJ2-1 . TRBV20-1 SAQLPGEQF
14 TRBJ2-3 . TRBV28 ASSLSSGAGTDTQY
15 TRBJ2-6 . TRBV9 ASSVAGSGSGANVLT
12 TRBJ1-1 . TRBV5-1 ASSLQGSGAEAF
16 TRBJ2-2 . TRBV15 ATSTGTSGRIRAGELF
15 TRBJ2-3 . TRBV19 ASSMSVSGSSTDTQY
12 TRBJ1-2 . TRBV4-1 ASSHRDRDGGYT
12 TRBJ1-4 . TRBV2 ASSPQNLNEKLF
11 TRBJ1-1 . TRBV6-4 ASSASGLQRAF
12 TRBJ2-2 . TRBV28 ASSLEGLTGELF
16 TRBJ2-6 . TRBV18 ASSLTGQGMSGANVLT
11 TRBJ2-2 . TRBV7-8 ASSGRVTGELF
15 TRBJ2-1 . TRBV5-1 ASSPGLAGASYNEQF
11 TRBJ2-1 . TRBV7-2 ASSLSWHNEQF
13 TRBJ2-1 . TRBV5-5 ASSLGLAGNNEQF
16 TRBJ1-4 few TRBV5-4 ASSSLVGSEVRSEKLF
12 TRBJ1-1 . TRBV5-6 ASSLSGGLAEAF
11 TRBJ1-4 . TRBV2 ASNSLRGEKLF
12 TRBJ2-7 . TRBV30 AWSVQGAPYEQY
13 TRBJ2-2 . TRBV6-1 ASRLVPRGTGELF
11 TRBJ2-5 . TRBV6-4 ASSDSRGETQY
12 TRBJ1-2 . TRBV6-5 ASRPTQGGIGYT
13 TRBJ1-2 . TRBV5-4 ASSLGGQGKFGYT
12 TRBJ1-5 . TRBV28 ASSDGTGNQPQH
13 TRBJ2-5 . TRBV27 ASSLAGAGEETQY
11 TRBJ1-1 . TRBV5-1 ASSYTVGSEAF
18 TRBJ2-7 . TRBV4-2 ASSQDPDRESSGGSYEQY
11 TRBJ1-2 . TRBV14 ASSQYQDGGYT
17 TRBJ2-6 . TRBV9 ASSLTGTGMGSGANVLT
10 TRBJ1-2 few TRBV4-1 ASSQVSNGYT
14 TRBJ2-1 . TRBV21-1 ASRSRSGQSYNEQF
11 TRBJ1-4 . TRBV29-1 SVGGATNEKLF
12 TRBJ1-1 . TRBV5-4 ASNLEPTNTEAF
9 TRBJ2-5 . TRBV20-1 SARSRETQY
14 TRBJ2-2 . TRBV15 ATSSGVIANTGELF
13 TRBJ1-4 . TRBV2 ASNRLLSTNEKLF
12 TRBJ1-2 . TRBV5-1 ASSLGHLNYGYT
14 TRBJ1-2 . TRBV4-2 ASSQDWARPWVGYT
11 TRBJ1-1 . TRBV27 ASTGQGDTEAF
16 TRBJ2-1 . TRBV7-9 ASSLVPLRDREPHEQF
14 TRBJ1-6 . TRBV4-2 ASSQDPTGVNSPLH
15 TRBJ2-3 . TRBV4-1 ASSQDLAGLTTDTQY
11 TRBJ1-1 few TRBV18 ASSKGPSTEAF
13 TRBJ2-1 once TRBV5-4 ASSRTSGRVDEQF